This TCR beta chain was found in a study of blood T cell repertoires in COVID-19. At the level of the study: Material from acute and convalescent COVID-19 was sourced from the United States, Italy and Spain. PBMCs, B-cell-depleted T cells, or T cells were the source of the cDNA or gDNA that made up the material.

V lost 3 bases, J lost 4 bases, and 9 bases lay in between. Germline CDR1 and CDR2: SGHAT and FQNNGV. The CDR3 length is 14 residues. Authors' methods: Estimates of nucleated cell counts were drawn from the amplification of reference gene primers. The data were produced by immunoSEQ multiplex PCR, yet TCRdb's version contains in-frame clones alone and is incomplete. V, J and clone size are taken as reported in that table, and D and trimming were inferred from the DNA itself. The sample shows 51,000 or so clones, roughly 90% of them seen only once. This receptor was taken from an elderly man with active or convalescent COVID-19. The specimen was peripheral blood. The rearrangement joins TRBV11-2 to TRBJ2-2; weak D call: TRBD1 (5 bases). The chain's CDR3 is CASSLSTATGELFF. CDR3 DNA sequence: TGTGCCAGCAGCTTGTCGACAGCCACCGGGGAGCTGTTTTTT.